The 9 T cell receptor beta chains below all came from one sample that was sequenced in a study of human T cells and chemical hapten exposure. Time point meaning: patch test 2, 6 weeks after DPC sensitization. Treatment described: therapeutic diphenylcyclopropenone sensitization with weekly scalp DPC. From the RACE reads, TCRdb called clonotypes with MiXCR, one entry per CDR3 protein. The repertoire holds 110,000 to 150,000 distinct CDR3 sequences, 10% to 15% seen once, with 1.1% to 1.5% in the top ten. Specimen: whole blood, collected in connection with sensitization to the hapten diphenylcyclopropenone (DPC). These receptors all come from a woman aged 45-60 years with alopecia areata. Some clones in this sample may be carry-over from other donors' samples.

The V call is TRBV2, the J call TRBJ1-5, with D tentatively TRBD1 (5 bases). The V end lost 4 bases, the J end lost 4 bases, and 11 bases lay between the germline ends. The CDR3 is 14 amino acids. Germline V gene lookup returns CDR1 SNHLY and CDR2 FYNNEI. The CDR3 DNA reads TGTGCCAGCAGTGGAAGGGGTACAAATCAGCCCCAGCATTTT. It codes for CASSGRGTNQPQHF.

The table lists this clonotype with a few counts. The genes are TRBV27 and TRBJ2-7, with 10 bases aligning to TRBD1. This CDR3 comprises 17 residues. Trimming cost V 2 bases and J 0 bases; bases outside gene matches: 7. Per germline, CDR1 MNHEY and CDR2 SMNVEV (reference sequence). In DNA, the CDR3 is TGTGCCAGCAGTTTAATGCCTGACAGGGGGCTCTCCTACGAGCAGTACTTC. This encodes CASSLMPDRGLSYEQYF.

This clonotype was found many times. This chain uses TRBV28 with TRBJ1-1, with D tentatively TRBD1 (5 bases). Germline values: CDR1 MDHEN, CDR2 SYDVKM. The ends were cut back, 2 bases at V and 6 bases at J, with 10 bases in the middle. The CDR3 is 13 residues long. DNA for the CDR3: TGTGCCAGCAGTTTAGTAGGGGTGGCTGAAGCTTTCTTT. This encodes CASSLVGVAEAFF.

This clonotype has ten or more counts. The chain employs TRBV6-5 and TRBJ1-1; 7 nucleotides agree with TRBD1. The germline V gene encodes CDR1 MNHEY and CDR2 SVGAGI. Trimming took 5 bases from V and 0 from J; bases not matched to a gene: 3. The CDR3 loop spans 14 amino acids. This CDR3 is CASSLDRVNTEAFF. CDR3 bases: TGTGCCAGCAGTCTAGACAGGGTGAACACTGAAGCTTTCTTT.

This clonotype came up many times. CDR3 nucleotides: TGTGCCAGCAGGCCAGCGTCTGGAAACACCATATATTTT. It translates to CASRPASGNTIYF. The rearrangement links TRBV27 to TRBJ1-3; D not resolved. The CDR3 sequence is 13 residues long. V lost 6 bases, J lost 1 base, and 7 bases lay in between. Germline values: CDR1 MNHEY, CDR2 SMNVEV (reference sequence).

The table lists this clonotype with many counts. The junction departs from germline at one end; a sequencing error may be responsible. The J gene is TRBJ2-7, the V gene TRBV18; either TRBD1 or TRBD2 may supply D (7 bases each). This CDR3 region has 17 residues. CDR1 KGHSH and CDR2 LQKENI come from the germline V gene. The DNA of the CDR3 is TGTGCCAGCTCGCCACAAGGGGGGGACAGAAGCTCCTACGAGCAGTACTTC. It translates to CASSPQGGDRSSYEQYF.

This clonotype was observed a single time. V and J are TRBV6-6 and TRBJ2-7; D unresolved. V was pared by 10 bases and J by 3 bases, with 16 bases between. Looked up from germline, CDR1 is MNHNY and CDR2 is SVGAGI (reference sequence). The CDR3 runs to 13 residues. DNA of the CDR3: TGTGCCACCTACGGGCGCGAATTCTACGAGCAGTACTTC. As protein: CATYGREFYEQYF.

This clonotype appeared many times. The rearrangement links TRBV2 to TRBJ2-6; D is undetermined. Germline assignment: CDR1 SNHLY and CDR2 FYNNEI. This CDR3 contains 16 residues. The V end was cut by 4 bases, the J end by 0 bases, with 10 bases between. The CDR3 reads CASSAGQPSGANVLTF. The CDR3 DNA follows: TGTGCCAGCAGTGCCGGGCAGCCCTCTGGGGCCAACGTCCTGACTTTC.

Ten or more counts support this clonotype. The chain recombines TRBV7-9 with TRBJ1-5; D is unresolved. This CDR3 spans 14 amino acids. Deletions cut 5 bases from V and 1 base from J, with 9 bases between. Germline lookup yields CDR1 SEHNR and CDR2 FQNEAQ (reference sequence). The CDR3: CASSRAGSNQPQHF. CDR3 coding DNA: TGTGCCAGCAGCCGGGCGGGAAGCAATCAGCCCCAGCATTTT. Combining the CDR3 with reference TRBV7-9 and TRBJ1-5 gives the whole variable domain DTGVSQNPRHKITKRGQNVTFRCDPISEHNRLYWYRQTLGQGPEFLTYFQNEAQLEKSRLLSDRFSAERPKGSFSTLEIQRTEQGDSAMYLCASSRAGSNQPQHFGDGTRLSIL.